A single sample gave rise to the 30 T cell receptor beta chains below, sequenced in a study of OX40 agonist ivuxolimab in advanced cancers. The method was immunoSEQ multiplex PCR; TCRdb's version includes in-frame clones alone and lacks a portion of them. The table has tens of thousands of clones, about 89% seen once; the top ten hold about 3.9%. Sequences were derived from CD4+ or CD8+ T cells sorted from blood, sampled in a trial of the OX40 agonist ivuxolimab. These receptors came from an adult with an advanced solid tumor such as melanoma, head and neck, liver or kidney cancer.

The genes are TRBV2 and TRBJ2-7; no clear D gene. CDR3 length: 14 residues. Trimming took off 4 bases at V and 5 bases at J, with 15 bases between the two ends. CDR1 is SNHLY and CDR2 is FYNNEI in the germline V gene. Written as DNA, the CDR3 is TGTGCCAGCAGTGCTCGCAGGTATGGAGACGAGCAGTACTTC. It codes for CASSARRYGDEQYF.

This clone was seen once. V gene TRBV7-6 combines with J gene TRBJ1-6, with D perhaps matching TRBD1 (5 bases). The CDR3 has 17 amino acids. Between the trimmed V and J ends, which lost 4 bases and 0 bases, there was a span of 13 bases. From germline, CDR1 is SGHVS and CDR2 FNYEAQ. This chain's CDR3 is CASSSGRGSSYNSPLHF. In DNA form, the CDR3 reads TGTGCCAGCAGCTCCGGACGGGGGAGCTCCTATAATTCACCCCTCCACTTT.

This chain uses TRBV19 with TRBJ2-4, with D possibly matching TRBD1 (5 bases). The length of the CDR3 is 12 residues. Germline assignment: CDR1 LNHDA and CDR2 SQIVND (reference sequence). The ends were cut back, 4 bases at V and 6 bases at J, with 7 bases in the middle. The CDR3 region has the DNA TGTGCCAGTAGTACCGACAGAAACATTCAGTACTTC. It specifies CASSTDRNIQYF.

The chain carries TRBV9 and TRBJ2-1; 12 bases agree with TRBD2. Germline CDR1 SGDLS, CDR2 YYNGEE. The CDR3 is 15 amino acids. J lost 9 bases, V lost 1 base, and 5 bases had no gene match. The CDR3 DNA reads as TGTGCCAGCAGCGTACTAGCGGGGGGGCCGGGTGAGCAGTTCTTC. It specifies CASSVLAGGPGEQFF.

This clone appeared once. J is TRBJ1-5 and V is TRBV7-2; 9 bases map to TRBD1. Per germline, CDR1 SGHTA and CDR2 FQGNSA. J lost 6 bases, V lost 0 bases, and 3 bases had no gene match. The CDR3 consists of 15 residues. CDR3 amino acids: CASSLATGGVQPQHF. The CDR3 nucleotides read TGTGCCAGCAGCTTAGCCACAGGGGGCGTTCAGCCCCAGCATTTT.

This clone was seen just once. The V call is TRBV28, the J call TRBJ1-1; D unclear. The V end was cut by 6 bases, the J end by 1 base, with 15 bases between. This CDR3 spans 15 amino acids. Germline V gene sequence: CDR1 MDHEN, CDR2 SYDVKM. CDR3 amino acids: CASRVGGRRNTEAFF. In DNA form, the CDR3 reads TGTGCCAGCAGGGTGGGAGGACGACGGAACACTGAAGCTTTCTTT.

The rearrangement links TRBV28 to TRBJ1-5, with D possibly matching TRBD1 (6 bases). The ends were cut back, 7 bases at V and 6 bases at J, with 19 bases in the middle. The length of the CDR3 is 15 residues. The germline CDR1 and CDR2 sequences are MDHEN and SYDVKM. The CDR3 is CASIPSAGVRQPQHF. CDR3 nucleotide sequence: TGTGCCAGCATACCCTCGGCAGGGGTACGTCAGCCCCAGCATTTT.

The chain recombines TRBV10-2 with TRBJ2-7; TRBD1 matches at 7 bases. With V trimmed by 6 bases and J by 5 bases, 7 bases remained unmatched. Germline V CDR1 and CDR2: WSHSY, SAAADI. The length of the CDR3 is 13 residues. The CDR3 protein is CASSKTGSHEQYF. Here the CDR3 DNA reads TGCGCCAGCAGCAAGACAGGGTCCCACGAGCAGTACTTC.

The rearrangement uses TRBV7-7 and TRBJ2-5, with 7 bases lining up with TRBD2. CDR1 is SSHAT and CDR2 is FNYEAQ in the germline V gene (reference sequence). Germline trimming cut 5 bases from V and 6 bases from J; bases unmatched to any gene: 12. CDR3 length: 15 amino acids. The chain's CDR3 is CASSQERAGKKTQYF. For the CDR3, the DNA is TGTGCCAGCAGCCAAGAGAGAGCGGGAAAGAAGACCCAGTACTTC.

The rearrangement uses TRBV7-3 and TRBJ2-2, with 9 bases fitting TRBD2. Germline CDR1 is SGHTA and CDR2 is FQGTGA. This CDR3 is built from 16 residues. Germline trimming cut 2 bases from V and 7 bases from J; bases unmatched to any gene: 8. CDR3 sequence (DNA): TGTGCCAGCAGCTTATGGGCTAGCGGGAAGGTCGGGGAGCTGTTTTTT. Its translation is CASSLWASGKVGELFF.

This clone was recorded only once. The conserved final phenylalanine or tryptophan is absent from the CDR3, which likely points to a read error. The CDR3 is CAWSEEQGAYNSPLHL. In nucleotides, the CDR3 is TGTGCCTGGAGCGAAGAGCAGGGGGCCTATAATTCACCCCTCCACCTT. J is TRBJ1-6 and V is TRBV30; 7 nucleotides line up with TRBD1. The CDR3 is made up of 16 amino acids. Germline V gene lookup returns CDR1 GTSNPN and CDR2 SVGIG (reference sequence). V trimming: 3 bases; J trimming: 2 bases; junction bases outside the gene matches: 7.

This rearrangement joins TRBV6-1 to TRBJ1-1; 8 positions match TRBD1. CDR3 length: 14 amino acids. Looked up from germline, CDR1 is MNHNS and CDR2 is SASEGT. The trim removed 3 bases at V and 6 bases at J, leaving 6 bases unmatched. For the CDR3, the DNA is TGTGCCAGCAGTGACCCAGGGGGCTTCTCTGAAGCTTTCTTT. It translates to CASSDPGGFSEAFF.

V gene TRBV9 combines with J gene TRBJ1-1, with no clear D. The V gene's germline CDR1 is SGDLS and CDR2 YYNGEE. Trimming shortened V by 3 bases and J by 2 bases, and 11 bases separated the two germline ends. This CDR3 is 14 amino acids long. The CDR3 DNA reads TGTGCCAGCAGCGCCGATACTCGCAACACTGAAGCTTTCTTT. Translating gives CASSADTRNTEAFF.

V usage is TRBV7-9 and J usage is TRBJ2-3; 9 bases are a match to TRBD2. V was clipped by 4 bases and J by 3 bases; unmatched bases: 14. The CDR3 is 18 amino acids. The V gene's germline CDR1 is SEHNR and CDR2 FQNEAQ (reference sequence). The CDR3 sequence: CASSSATTLAGETDTQYF. CDR3 nucleotide sequence: TGTGCCAGCAGCTCCGCGACGACTTTAGCGGGAGAGACAGATACGCAGTATTTT. Using reference TRBV7-9 and TRBJ2-3 for the parts outside the CDR3, the full variable domain is DTGVSQNPRHKITKRGQNVTFRCDPISEHNRLYWYRQTLGQGPEFLTYFQNEAQLEKSRLLSDRFSAERPKGSFSTLEIQRTEQGDSAMYLCASSSATTLAGETDTQYFGPGTRLTVL.

In DNA, the CDR3 is TGTGCCAGCAGCCATCCTGGGGGCTCCAGGGGGCGAACTGAAGCTTTCTTT. It yields the protein CASSHPGGSRGRTEAFF. The V call is TRBV4-2, the J call TRBJ1-1; 8 bases line up with TRBD1. The CDR3 is 17 amino acids. V shed 3 bases, J shed 5 bases, and the junction held 14 bases outside the gene matches. Germline CDR1 reads LGHNA; CDR2 reads YNFKEQ.

This rearrangement joins TRBV5-6 to TRBJ2-2; D gene ambiguous. The V and J ends lost 1 base and 4 bases respectively, with 8 bases between them. The germline CDR1 and CDR2 sequences are SGHDT and YYEEEE. CDR3 length: 14 amino acids. The DNA for the CDR3 is TGTGCCAGCAGCTTGCGGGCAAGCACCGGGGAGCTGTTTTTT. It is translated as CASSLRASTGELFF.

This chain links TRBV5-1 with TRBJ1-6; D unclear. Trimming removed 2 bases at V and 10 bases at J, with 13 bases between. There are 14 residues in the CDR3. Germline CDR1 and CDR2: SGHRS and YFSETQ. The CDR3 DNA reads as TGCGCCAGCAGCTTTGACGACCTTGGGTCACCCCTCCACTTT. Protein product: CASSFDDLGSPLHF.

The chain is built from TRBV4-2 and TRBJ2-3; TRBD2 matches at 11 bases. J was trimmed by 3 bases and V by 0 bases; bases with no gene match: 14. Germline CDR1 reads LGHNA; CDR2 reads YNFKEQ. The CDR3 spans 20 residues. This CDR3 reads CASSQDPYPVGTSGTDTQYF. In DNA form, the CDR3 reads TGTGCCAGCAGCCAAGATCCTTACCCCGTGGGGACTAGCGGAACAGATACGCAGTATTTT.

The V and J genes are TRBV6-6 and TRBJ1-1; 9 positions match TRBD1. CDR3 length: 14 residues. Germline trimming cut 5 bases from V and 5 bases from J; bases unmatched to any gene: 6. Germline V lookup: CDR1 MNHNY, CDR2 SVGAGI (reference sequence). The CDR3 is CASSRGQGRTEAFF. CDR3 bases: TGTGCCAGCAGTCGCGGACAGGGGAGGACTGAAGCTTTCTTT.

The chain joins TRBV19 to TRBJ1-4, with TRBD1 matching 10 bases. V gave up 1 base and J gave up 6 bases; unmatched junction bases: 2. CDR1 LNHDA and CDR2 SQIVND come from the germline V gene (reference sequence). The CDR3 is 15 residues long. CDR3 protein: CASSIADRGDEKLFF. The CDR3 nucleotides are TGTGCCAGTAGTATAGCGGACAGGGGGGATGAAAAACTGTTTTTT.

This rearrangement joins TRBV4-3 to TRBJ2-7; D is perhaps TRBD1 or TRBD2 (6 bases each). Germline CDR1 is LGHNA and CDR2 is YSLEER. Trimming shortened V by 0 bases and J by 2 bases, and 11 bases separated the two germline ends. The CDR3 totals 15 residues. DNA of the CDR3: TGCGCCAGCAGCCAAGAAAGGGGGGCCCCCTACGAGCAGTACTTC. It is translated as CASSQERGAPYEQYF.

Here the CDR3 reads CASSQDRVIAEAFF. DNA of the CDR3: TGTGCCAGCTCACAAGACAGGGTGATCGCTGAAGCTTTCTTT. This chain links TRBV18 with TRBJ1-1, with 7 bases aligning to TRBD1. CDR3 length equals 14 residues. Losses at the gene ends were 4 bases for V and 6 bases for J; bases not matched to a gene: 8. Germline V gene lookup returns CDR1 KGHSH and CDR2 LQKENI.

The V call is TRBV5-8, the J call TRBJ2-7; D unresolved. Germline-derived CDR1 and CDR2 are SGHTS and YDEGEE. This CDR3 has 14 amino acids. Deletions cut 0 bases from V and 3 bases from J, with 10 bases between. In DNA form, the CDR3 reads TGTGCCAGCAGCTTGGCCAACACCCGCTACGAGCAGTACTTC. Translation: CASSLANTRYEQYF.

The rearrangement joins TRBV25-1 to TRBJ1-1, with D hard to call. This CDR3 is 13 amino acids long. Germline CDR1 and CDR2: MGHDK and SYGVNS. V dropped 8 bases and J dropped 1 base, with 11 bases sitting between them. CDR3 coding DNA: TGTGCCAGCCGGGCATGGGGGAACACTGAAGCTTTCTTT. This codes for CASRAWGNTEAFF.

This rearrangement joins TRBV5-6 to TRBJ2-7, with 10 positions matching TRBD1. The CDR3 loop spans 14 amino acids. The J segment lost 6 bases and the V segment lost 2 bases, leaving 5 bases of the junction unmatched. Germline lookup yields CDR1 SGHDT and CDR2 YYEEEE. The CDR3: CASSLTGTGVEQYF. The CDR3 nucleotides are TGTGCCAGCAGCTTAACCGGGACAGGGGTCGAGCAGTACTTC.

J is TRBJ2-3 and V is TRBV30; D perhaps matches TRBD2 (6 bases). Germline-derived CDR1 and CDR2 are GTSNPN and SVGIG (reference sequence). V was shortened by 3 bases and J by 3 bases, with 13 bases between the two germline ends. The CDR3 has 14 amino acids. The CDR3 DNA reads as TGTGCCTGGAGCCCGGGGGTGTGGACAGATACGCAGTATTTT. It codes for CAWSPGVWTDTQYF. Combining the CDR3 with reference TRBV30 and TRBJ2-3 gives the whole variable domain SQTIHQWPATLVQPVGSPLSLECTVEGTSNPNLYWYRQAAGRGLQLLFYSVGIGQISSEVPQNLSASRPQDRQFILSSKKLLLSDSGFYLCAWSPGVWTDTQYFGPGTRLTVL.

The chain recombines TRBV6-4 with TRBJ2-5; D possibly corresponds to TRBD2 (5 bases). The J call is in doubt because the DNA end fits TRBJ2-7 better. Germline V gives CDR1 MRHNA, CDR2 SNTAGT. The CDR3 totals 12 residues. The CDR3 is CARGGRLYEQYF. The CDR3 coding sequence is TGTGCCAGAGGAGGACGCCTTTACGAGCAGTACTTC.

The genes are TRBV28 and TRBJ1-1, with D possibly matching TRBD1 (5 bases). CDR1 is MDHEN and CDR2 is SYDVKM in the germline V gene. This CDR3 comprises 14 residues. The ends were cut back, 3 bases at V and 5 bases at J, with 13 bases in the middle. CDR3: CASSLRAGGTEAFF. Here the CDR3 DNA reads TGTGCCAGCAGTTTGCGGGCCGGGGGGACTGAAGCTTTCTTT.

This clone has a single count. DNA for the CDR3: TGTGCCAGCAGCTACCGGGACAGGGGGCAGGAGCAGTACTTC. Protein product: CASSYRDRGQEQYF. The V and J genes are TRBV5-4 and TRBJ2-7; the match to TRBD1 covers 12 bases. The V gene's germline CDR1 is SGHNT and CDR2 YYREEE (reference sequence). This CDR3 has 14 amino acids. V lost 3 bases to trimming and J lost 7 bases; unmatched junction nucleotides: 5. Filled out from reference TRBV5-4 and TRBJ2-7, the complete variable domain reads ETGVTQSPTHLIKTRGQQVTLRCSSQSGHNTVSWYQQALGQGPQFIFQYYREEENGRGNFPPRFSGLQFPNYSSELNVNALELDDSALYLCASSYRDRGQEQYFGPGTRLTVT.

The table lists this clone with a few counts. The V gene is TRBV7-9, the J gene TRBJ2-7, with TRBD1 as a possible D gene (5 bases). The CDR3 covers 13 residues. Looked up from germline, CDR1 is SEHNR and CDR2 is FQNEAQ (reference sequence). The V gene lost 6 bases and the J gene lost 0 bases, with 9 bases spanning the gap. CDR3 residues: CASRSDISYEQYF. CDR3 DNA: TGTGCCAGCAGATCGGACATCTCCTACGAGCAGTACTTC.